A selection of T cell receptor beta chains follows, all from one sample in a study of control samples from healthy donors and cancer patients. Here immunoSEQ multiplex PCR was the method, and the copy in TCRdb shows in-frame clones only, minus some. This table has around 170,000 clones, 70% to 90% appearing once. The sample was blood. The source of these receptors is a woman aged 25-40 years in good health. Each CDR3 is given with its conserved first and last residue. The D gene is left open where the match is weak. Some rows mark clone size as missing; the rest say once, few, many or name a class of expanded clone.

V,size,J,D,CDR3,DNA
TRBV11-2,NA,TRBJ2-3,TRBD2,CASSLVASGNTDTQYF,TGTGCCAGCAGCTTAGTGGCTAGCGGGAATACAGATACGCAGTATTTT
TRBV9,NA,TRBJ1-1,TRBD1,CASSVARAGGTEAFF,TGTGCCAGCAGCGTAGCTCGGGCAGGGGGCACTGAAGCTTTCTTT
TRBV7-8,NA,TRBJ1-4,NA,CASSQLPTGKGFATNEKLFF,TGTGCCAGCAGCCAACTACCGACAGGCAAAGGGTTTGCAACTAATGAAAAACTGTTTTTT
TRBV7-2,NA,TRBJ2-7,TRBD2,CASSLVREGYEQYF,TGTGCCAGCAGCTTAGTTCGGGAGGGCTACGAGCAGTACTTC
TRBV19,NA,TRBJ1-1,NA,CASSEFRTLNTEAFF,TGTGCCAGTAGCGAGTTTAGGACCTTGAACACTGAAGCTTTCTTT
TRBV29-1,NA,TRBJ1-5,NA,CSATVGGTQPQHF,TGCAGCGCCACGGTTGGGGGTACTCAGCCCCAGCATTTT
TRBV5-1,NA,TRBJ1-4,TRBD1,CASSLDAGTGQKLFF,TGCGCCAGCAGCTTGGATGCTGGGACAGGCCAAAAACTGTTTTTT
TRBV27,once,TRBJ2-1,NA,CASSLGGPSYNEQFF,TGTGCCAGCAGTTTAGGAGGGCCGTCCTACAATGAGCAGTTCTTC
TRBV19,NA,TRBJ1-2,TRBD1,CASSRPLRTGTSYGYTF,TGTGCCAGTAGTAGGCCGCTTAGGACAGGGACCAGCTATGGCTACACCTTC
TRBV7-2,NA,TRBJ1-5,TRBD1,CASSPFLRQGGDSNQPQHF,TGTGCCAGCAGCCCGTTCCTGAGGCAAGGGGGCGATAGCAATCAGCCCCAGCATTTT
TRBV28,NA,TRBJ2-4,NA,CASSFPLQGEAKNIQYF,TGTGCCAGCAGTTTCCCGTTACAGGGTGAGGCCAAAAACATTCAGTACTTC
TRBV3-1/TRBV3-2,NA,TRBJ1-6,NA,CASSQEERPYSPLHF,TGTGCCAGCAGCCAAGAGGAACGGCCCTATTCACCCCTCCACTTT
TRBV4-1,few,TRBJ2-2,TRBD2,CASSQDGLAGTGELFF,TGCGCCAGCAGCCAAGACGGACTAGCGGGCACCGGGGAGCTGTTTTTT
TRBV28,NA,TRBJ1-5,NA,CASSEGERAQHF,TGTGCCAGCAGTGAAGGAGAGAGAGCCCAGCATTTT
TRBV15,NA,TRBJ2-7,TRBD1,CATSSTGTGAREQYF,TGTGCCACCAGCAGTACCGGGACAGGGGCACGAGAGCAGTACTTC
TRBV5-5,NA,TRBJ2-5,TRBD1,CASSRQGARALETQYF,TGTGCCAGCAGCCGACAGGGGGCACGAGCTTTGGAGACCCAGTACTTC
TRBV28,NA,TRBJ1-4,NA,CASRGDKSTNEKLFF,TGTGCCAGCAGGGGGGACAAATCAACTAATGAAAAACTGTTTTTT
TRBV3-1/TRBV3-2,once,TRBJ2-1,NA,CASSQEVRREQFF,TGTGCCAGCAGCCAAGAGGTCCGGAGAGAGCAGTTCTTC
TRBV29-1,NA,TRBJ1-1,NA,CSVEIGGTEAFF,TGCAGCGTTGAAATCGGGGGCACTGAAGCTTTCTTT
TRBV12-3/TRBV12-4,NA,TRBJ2-5,NA,CASSGDHGETQYF,TGTGCCAGCAGTGGGGACCATGGAGAGACCCAGTACTTC
TRBV19,NA,TRBJ2-1,NA,CASSIGGGGSYNEQFF,TGTGCCAGTAGTATAGGAGGCGGAGGCTCCTACAATGAGCAGTTCTTC
TRBV28,once,TRBJ2-7,NA,CASGLSGSGRIQRGEQYF,TGTGCCAGCGGGCTTAGCGGCTCTGGACGGATCCAACGGGGGGAGCAGTACTTC
TRBV6-6,NA,TRBJ1-1,TRBD1,CASTPTGPLNTEAFF,TGTGCCAGCACCCCGACAGGGCCTTTGAACACTGAAGCTTTCTTT
TRBV12-5,NA,TRBJ2-5,NA,CASGSLAGTQYF,TGTGCTAGTGGTTCCCTGGCCGGGACCCAGTACTTC
TRBV5-1,NA,TRBJ2-7,TRBD1,CASSGQGSHYEQYF,TGCGCCAGCAGCGGACAGGGGTCCCACTACGAGCAGTACTTC
TRBV10-2,NA,TRBJ2-5,NA,CATTLGGAQETQYF,TGCGCCACTACTTTGGGGGGGGCCCAAGAGACCCAGTACTTC
TRBV7-9,NA,TRBJ2-2,NA,CASSTLASGELFF,TGTGCCAGCAGCACTTTAGCCTCCGGGGAGCTGTTTTTT
TRBV11-3,NA,TRBJ1-1,NA,CASSLGGQNTEAFF,TGTGCCAGCAGCTTAGGTGGGCAGAACACTGAAGCTTTCTTT
TRBV6-1,NA,TRBJ2-1,NA,CASSERASPTSSYNEQFF,TGTGCCAGCAGTGAACGGGCTAGCCCGACTAGCTCCTACAATGAGCAGTTCTTC
TRBV7-9,NA,TRBJ2-1,TRBD2,CASSSRTSGLYNEQFF,TGTGCCAGCAGCTCCCGTACTAGCGGACTTTACAATGAGCAGTTCTTC
TRBV5-1,NA,TRBJ2-7,TRBD1,CASRQAEGTGSYEQYF,TGCGCCAGCAGGCAAGCCGAGGGGACAGGATCCTACGAGCAGTACTTC
TRBV7-8,few,TRBJ2-2,NA,CATAGTANTGELFF,TGTGCCACCGCCGGGACTGCGAACACCGGGGAGCTGTTTTTT
TRBV5-4,NA,TRBJ1-2,NA,CASSSRSGDDGYTF,TGTGCCAGCAGCTCCCGGTCTGGTGATGATGGCTACACCTTC
TRBV5-4,NA,TRBJ2-5,NA,CASSLDTPSETQYF,TGTGCCAGCAGCTTGGACACCCCGTCAGAGACCCAGTACTTC
TRBV27,NA,TRBJ2-7,NA,CASSLGGYEQYF,TGTGCCAGCAGTCTGGGGGGCTACGAGCAGTACTTC
TRBV10-1,once,TRBJ2-5,NA,CASSDPLPSGHSQETQYF,TGCGCCAGCAGTGACCCACTCCCTTCGGGACACTCGCAAGAGACCCAGTACTTC
TRBV29-1,NA,TRBJ2-1,NA,CSVEDLGGINEQFF,TGCAGCGTTGAAGATCTGGGCGGGATCAATGAGCAGTTCTTC
TRBV7-2,NA,TRBJ2-1,NA,CASSLWSNEQFF,TGTGCCAGCAGCTTATGGTCCAACGAGCAGTTCTTC
TRBV10-3,NA,TRBJ2-2,NA,CAIRPGGGGTGELFF,TGTGCCATCAGACCAGGGGGAGGGGGCACCGGGGAGCTGTTTTTT
TRBV20-1,NA,TRBJ2-7,NA,CSASVMGEQYF,TGCAGTGCTAGTGTGATGGGCGAGCAGTACTTC
TRBV27,NA,TRBJ2-7,NA,CASSLEGASVHEQYF,TGTGCCAGCAGCCTAGAGGGAGCTAGCGTCCACGAGCAGTACTTC